This T cell receptor beta chain appears in the sequencing data of a study of blood T cells in healthy people across ages. Primed by a sample-barcoded 5' primer and a J-beta primer mix, a second PCR proceeded for roughly 7 to 12 cycles. Through a template-switch adaptor with 12 random nucleotides, each cDNA molecule received a tag. TCRdb reanalysed the 5' RACE reads using MiXCR and keeps one entry per CDR3 protein. The table lists hundreds of thousands of distinct CDR3 sequences, less than 60% of them singletons. Remarks on this clonotype: Its antigen is undetermined.

V was clipped by 4 bases and J by 4 bases, with 16 bases between them. The CDR3 consists of 15 residues. The germline CDR1 and CDR2 sequences are SEHNR and FQNEAQ (reference sequence). The study's findings and limits: Both naive CD4+ cell counts and diversity were greater in long-lived donors than in aged donors.

J is TRBJ1-2 and V is TRBV7-9; a possible D gene is TRBD1 (6 bases). This TCR came from an elderly man in good health. The sample was blood. The chain's CDR3 is CASSSPQQGPYGYTF. CDR3 DNA sequence: TGTGCCAGCAGCTCGCCACAACAGGGACCCTATGGCTACACCTTC.